Each of the 31 T cell receptor beta chains below was sequenced from the same sample in a study of cytomegalovirus exposure and HLA in healthy donors (dated by TCRdb to 2016 to 2017). The library relied on the immunoSEQ multiplex PCR assay. The source is immuneACCESS, and TCRdb retained only in-frame sequences with V and J called. Part of the clones is not carried over; for the studies checked, unresolved V genes explain less than half of this, and the remainder is unexplained. The sample table contains fewer than 350,000 clones; only one count was recorded for roughly 88% of them. The ten most abundant clones make up approximately 0.95% of the sample. The sequencing input was PBMCs. All receptors derive from a woman between 18 and 30 years old in good health and CMV-seronegative.

This chain joins TRBV27 and TRBJ1-1; D gene uncertain. CDR3 length: 12 residues. V lost 0 bases to trimming and J lost 8 bases, with 7 bases between them. The germline V gene has CDR1 MNHEY and CDR2 SMNVEV (reference sequence). The CDR3 DNA is TGTGCCAGCAGTTTATCGGGCAGGGAAGCTTTCTTT. Its translation: CASSLSGREAFF.

The chain couples TRBV20-1 to TRBJ1-3; the D is unclear. The CDR3 runs 11 residues. Trimming removed 1 base from V and 4 bases from J, with 2 bases in between. CDR1 DFQATT and CDR2 SNEGSKA come from the germline V gene (reference sequence). The CDR3 coding sequence is TGCAGTGCTAGAGCGGGAAACACCATATATTTT. Protein: CSARAGNTIYF.

The J gene is TRBJ2-1, the V gene TRBV19, with 9 bases matching TRBD2. Unmatched junction bases numbered 7, after V lost 4 bases and J lost 6 bases. The length of the CDR3 is 15 residues. The germline gives CDR1 LNHDA, CDR2 SQIVND (reference sequence). The CDR3 DNA sequence: TGTGCCAGTAGTAAAGTAGCGGGAGCGGTCAATGAGCAGTTCTTC. Translation: CASSKVAGAVNEQFF.

V gene TRBV28 combines with J gene TRBJ1-1; no clear D. Germline CDR1 and CDR2: MDHEN and SYDVKM. V lost 6 bases and J lost 4, with 9 bases in between. The CDR3 has 12 amino acids. CDR3 amino acids: CASRRSVTEAFF. CDR3 nucleotide sequence: TGTGCCAGCAGGCGTTCTGTCACTGAAGCTTTCTTT.

This chain uses TRBV2 with TRBJ1-1; D unresolved. Trimming stripped 7 bases from V and 4 bases from J, with 7 bases between. The germline CDR1 and CDR2 sequences are SNHLY and FYNNEI. The CDR3 totals 11 residues. The CDR3 nucleotides are TGTGCCAGCATCGAGGGCACTGAAGCTTTCTTT. Protein sequence: CASIEGTEAFF.

CDR3 sequence: CASSLDWRREKLFF. CDR3 bases: TGTGCCAGCAGCTTGGACTGGAGACGTGAAAAACTGTTTTTT. The J gene is TRBJ1-4, the V gene TRBV5-6; D is unresolved. Germline V CDR1 and CDR2: SGHDT, YYEEEE. Trimming took 0 bases from V and 7 from J, leaving 10 bases between them. This CDR3 has 14 amino acids.

The chain links TRBV7-6 to TRBJ2-5; 10 nucleotides agree with TRBD1. Looked up from germline, CDR1 is SGHVS and CDR2 is FNYEAQ. This CDR3 contains 17 residues. Trimming at V came to 5 bases and at J to 4 bases, leaving 13 bases not matched to a gene. This chain's CDR3 is CASSLGLGQGGGETQYF. CDR3 coding DNA: TGTGCCAGCAGCCTAGGCCTAGGACAGGGGGGAGGAGAGACCCAGTACTTC.

This chain connects TRBV14 to TRBJ2-7; the match to TRBD2 covers 9 bases. Germline V gives CDR1 SGHDN, CDR2 FVKESK. The CDR3 is 13 residues long. The V segment lost 5 bases and the J segment 6 bases; nucleotides outside the gene matches: 5. For the CDR3, the DNA is TGTGCCAGCAGCAATAGCGGGAGTGGCGAGCAGTACTTC. Residues: CASSNSGSGEQYF. The complete variable domain, with remaining parts taken from reference TRBV14 and TRBJ2-7, reads EAGVTQFPSHSVIEKGQTVTLRCDPISGHDNLYWYRRVMGKEIKFLLHFVKESKQDESGMPNNRFLAERTGGTYSTLKVQPAELEDSGVYFCASSNSGSGEQYFGPGTRLTVT.

This chain connects TRBV5-4 to TRBJ2-1, with D hard to call. The CDR3 is 15 amino acids. The germline gives CDR1 SGHNT, CDR2 YYREEE (reference sequence). Trimming stripped 0 bases from V and 0 bases from J, with 7 bases between. The CDR3 region has the DNA TGTGCCAGCAGCTTGGTGGCGGACTCCTACAATGAGCAGTTCTTC. Its translation: CASSLVADSYNEQFF.

The chain couples TRBV2 to TRBJ2-5; D is perhaps TRBD1 (7 bases). The germline V gene has CDR1 SNHLY and CDR2 FYNNEI. The V end was cut by 6 bases, the J end by 2 bases, with 13 bases between. The CDR3 has 14 residues. This chain's CDR3 is CASRGGQYQETQYF. CDR3 nucleotides: TGTGCCAGCAGGGGGGGACAGTATCAAGAGACCCAGTACTTC.

J is TRBJ2-1 and V is TRBV5-1; 10 nucleotides align to TRBD1. The germline CDR1 and CDR2 sequences are SGHRS and YFSETQ. The length of the CDR3 is 15 residues. Losses at the gene ends were 2 bases for V and 2 bases for J; bases not matched to a gene: 1. Here the CDR3 reads CASSFDRGPYNEQFF. CDR3 nucleotides: TGCGCCAGCAGCTTTGACAGGGGGCCCTACAATGAGCAGTTCTTC.

This clone occurred once. This chain links TRBV27 with TRBJ2-7; perhaps TRBD2 as D (6 bases). This CDR3 is 14 amino acids long. Germline values: CDR1 MNHEY, CDR2 SMNVEV (reference sequence). Trimming stripped 1 base from V and 3 bases from J, with 10 bases between. CDR3 in DNA: TGTGCCAGCAGTTTATACCGGGGGAACTACGAGCAGTACTTC. Translating it yields CASSLYRGNYEQYF.

The chain recombines TRBV7-3 with TRBJ2-3, with 10 bases identical to TRBD2. The CDR3 has 14 amino acids. V trimming: 5 bases; J trimming: 1 base; junction bases outside the gene matches: 0. Germline CDR1 reads SGHTA; CDR2 reads FQGTGA. Written as DNA, the CDR3 is TGTGCCAGCAGCCTAGCGGGAGGCACAGATACGCAGTATTTT. This sequence encodes CASSLAGGTDTQYF.

This chain uses TRBV5-6 with TRBJ2-1; TRBD1 aligns across 7 bases. Germline V gives CDR1 SGHDT, CDR2 YYEEEE. V gave up 4 bases and J gave up 12 bases; unmatched junction bases: 4. The CDR3 extends over 11 amino acids. The DNA for the CDR3 is TGTGCCAGCAGCGCAGGGGGTGGGCAGTTCTTC. Translated: CASSAGGGQFF.

This clone was picked up one time. The chain recombines TRBV7-9 with TRBJ2-7; D is perhaps TRBD1 (7 bases). There are 16 residues in the CDR3. Trimming cost V 5 bases and J 4 bases, with 21 bases left between them. CDR1 and CDR2 from the germline V gene are SEHNR and FQNEAQ (reference sequence). For the CDR3, the DNA is TGTGCCAGCAGCCCCCCCGGGATCCAGGGGGGTTACGAGCAGTACTTC. Encoded protein: CASSPPGIQGGYEQYF.

V gene TRBV28 combines with J gene TRBJ1-6; possible D gene TRBD1, 5 bases. Germline values: CDR1 MDHEN, CDR2 SYDVKM. This CDR3 is 16 amino acids long. V was trimmed by 0 bases and J by 5 bases, leaving 11 bases between them. The CDR3 DNA sequence: TGTGCCAGCAGTTTATGGAGAACGGACAATAATTCACCCCTCCACTTT. It is translated as CASSLWRTDNNSPLHF.

The chain links TRBV11-1 to TRBJ1-1; D gene ambiguous. The V gene's germline CDR1 is SGHAT and CDR2 FQDESV (reference sequence). The CDR3 loop spans 16 amino acids. With 1 base removed from V and 6 bases from J, the gap between germline ends came to 18 bases. The CDR3 region has the DNA TGTGCCAGCAGCTTAGATTACAGTTTTTCCATACCTGAAGCTTTCTTT. It encodes CASSLDYSFSIPEAFF.

At least ten counts were recorded for this clone. The V and J genes are TRBV25-1 and TRBJ1-2; D is undetermined. Per the germline V gene, CDR1 is MGHDK and CDR2 is SYGVNS. The CDR3 contains 15 residues. Trimming removed 3 bases at V and 0 bases at J, with 11 bases between. The CDR3 loop reads CASSDSLTSNYGYTF. The DNA of the CDR3 is TGTGCCAGCAGTGACAGTCTTACCTCTAACTATGGCTACACCTTC.

This chain joins TRBV6-4 and TRBJ2-1; 12 bases line up with TRBD1. Losses at the gene ends were 6 bases for V and 7 bases for J; bases not matched to a gene: 7. CDR1 is MRHNA and CDR2 is SNTAGT in the germline V gene. The length of the CDR3 is 15 residues. CDR3 residues: CASRPGTGGTNEQFF. CDR3 sequence (DNA): TGTGCCAGCAGGCCGGGGACAGGGGGCACGAATGAGCAGTTCTTC.

The chain has TRBV10-3 and TRBJ2-1; 8 nucleotides align to TRBD2. Trimming removed 6 bases from V and 0 bases from J; junction bases left unmatched: 4. CDR3 length equals 15 residues. Germline V gene sequence: CDR1 ENHRY, CDR2 SYGVKD. The CDR3: CAISSGGSSYNEQFF. DNA of the CDR3: TGTGCCATCAGCTCGGGGGGGAGCTCCTACAATGAGCAGTTCTTC.

The chain employs TRBV28 and TRBJ2-7; D is undetermined. The CDR3 totals 12 residues. The V and J ends lost 7 bases and 7 bases respectively, with 14 bases between them. Germline lookup yields CDR1 MDHEN and CDR2 SYDVKM. The CDR3 nucleotides read TGTGCCAGCATCGATAGAAGGCGGGAGCAGTACTTC. It yields the protein CASIDRRREQYF.

This chain connects TRBV28 to TRBJ2-7; 8 positions match TRBD2. V lost 7 bases to trimming and J lost 3 bases; unmatched junction nucleotides: 8. CDR1 is MDHEN and CDR2 is SYDVKM in the germline V gene. There are 14 residues in the CDR3. The CDR3 protein is CASTAGTRIYEQYF. The CDR3 DNA sequence: TGTGCCAGCACCGCCGGGACTAGGATCTACGAGCAGTACTTC.

The rearrangement links TRBV9 to TRBJ1-1, with D possibly being TRBD1 (5 bases). Trimming cost V 2 bases and J 6 bases, with 23 bases left between them. Germline V gene lookup returns CDR1 SGDLS and CDR2 YYNGEE. The CDR3 spans 17 residues. The CDR3 loop is CASSVDPGLANVAEAFF. The CDR3 bases are TGTGCCAGCAGCGTCGACCCGGGACTTGCGAATGTAGCTGAAGCTTTCTTT. The complete variable domain, with remaining parts taken from reference TRBV9 and TRBJ1-1, reads DSGVTQTPKHLITATGQRVTLRCSPRSGDLSVYWYQQSLDQGLQFLIQYYNGEERAKGNILERFSAQQFPDLHSELNLSSLELGDSALYFCASSVDPGLANVAEAFFGQGTRLTVV.

The rearrangement uses TRBV6-5 and TRBJ1-3, with D hard to call. The CDR3 is made up of 13 amino acids. Deletions cut 6 bases from V and 9 bases from J, with 15 bases between. Germline CDR1 reads MNHEY; CDR2 reads SVGAGI. Here the CDR3 DNA reads TGTGCCAGCAGAACGACCCTTGGAGGCACCATATATTTT. Translated: CASRTTLGGTIYF.

The chain links TRBV13 to TRBJ2-7, with TRBD2 matching 12 bases. J was trimmed by 0 bases and V by 5 bases; bases with no gene match: 11. The CDR3 totals 18 residues. Germline assignment: CDR1 PRHDT and CDR2 FYEKMQ (reference sequence). CDR3 sequence reads: CASSDRTSGAAASYEQYF. CDR3 DNA sequence: TGTGCCAGCAGCGATCGGACTAGCGGGGCCGCAGCCTCCTACGAGCAGTACTTC.

This clone is a singleton in its sample. This chain uses TRBV5-1 with TRBJ2-5; 9 bases match TRBD2. This CDR3 has 16 amino acids. Germline V CDR1 and CDR2: SGHRS, YFSETQ. Trimming took 1 base from V and 4 from J; bases not matched to a gene: 8. The CDR3 DNA reads TGCGCCAGCAGCTTGAAAGCTAGCGGGAATCTAGAGACCCAGTACTTC. As protein: CASSLKASGNLETQYF.

In its sample, this clone was seen a few times. The J gene is TRBJ2-7, the V gene TRBV25-1; tentative D call: TRBD2 (5 bases). Germline loops: CDR1 MGHDK, CDR2 SYGVNS. The ends were cut back, 6 bases at V and 1 base at J, with 13 bases in the middle. The CDR3 is 14 amino acids. CDR3 in amino acids: CASSPRGPSYEQYF. The CDR3 DNA sequence: TGTGCCAGCAGCCCTCGGGGTCCATCCTACGAGCAGTACTTC.

The chain combines TRBV5-3 with TRBJ2-7, with 7 positions matching TRBD2. TRBV5-3 is known as an ORF, though its function is uncertain. The CDR3 sequence is 15 residues long. The V gene end was trimmed by 8 bases and the J gene end by 0 bases; junction bases not matched to a gene: 11. The CDR3: CARADKREFSYEQYF. The CDR3 DNA sequence: TGTGCCAGGGCCGACAAGCGGGAATTCTCCTACGAGCAGTACTTC.

The chain has TRBV9 and TRBJ2-1, with D unclear. Looked up from germline, CDR1 is SGDLS and CDR2 is YYNGEE. CDR3 length: 12 residues. V was pared by 3 bases and J by 4 bases, with 5 bases between. Here the CDR3 reads CASSAGYNEQFF. The CDR3, as DNA: TGTGCCAGCAGCGCCGGGTACAATGAGCAGTTCTTC. The whole variable domain, filled in from reference TRBV9 and TRBJ2-1, reads DSGVTQTPKHLITATGQRVTLRCSPRSGDLSVYWYQQSLDQGLQFLIQYYNGEERAKGNILERFSAQQFPDLHSELNLSSLELGDSALYFCASSAGYNEQFFGPGTRLTVL.

This chain joins TRBV4-1 and TRBJ2-1; tentatively, D is TRBD2 (6 bases). This CDR3 comprises 17 residues. Trimming stripped 0 bases from V and 8 bases from J, with 20 bases between. In germline, CDR1 is MGHRA, CDR2 YSYEKL. The CDR3 DNA follows: TGCGCCAGCAGCCAAGACCCGGGACTTGTTACAGGCCATGAGCAGTTCTTC. Protein sequence: CASSQDPGLVTGHEQFF.

The chain links TRBV10-3 to TRBJ2-2, with 10 nucleotides matching TRBD1. The CDR3 has 15 residues. Per the germline V gene, CDR1 is ENHRY and CDR2 is SYGVKD. The junction had 8 bases not matched to a gene; V was cut back by 9 bases and J by 4 bases. CDR3 in DNA: TGTGCCATAGCCGCGGGGGACAGGGGCACCGGGGAGCTGTTTTTT. Translating gives CAIAAGDRGTGELFF.